The 27 T cell receptor beta chains below all came from one sample that was sequenced in a study of blood T cell repertoires in COVID-19. Some clones are missing from TCRdb's copy, which holds only in-frame ones; the method was immunoSEQ multiplex PCR. The table has some 190,000 clones, approximately 80% seen once. Sequenced input: peripheral blood. The receptors come from a woman of 80 years or more with COVID-19, enrolled during active disease.

This chain links TRBV29-1 with TRBJ1-1; D possibly corresponds to TRBD1 (5 bases). Per the germline V gene, CDR1 is SQVTM and CDR2 is ANQGSEA. With 4 bases removed from V and 9 bases from J, the gap between germline ends came to 15 bases. The CDR3 consists of 12 residues. CDR3 sequence: CSVARGRAQAFF. In nucleotides, the CDR3 is TGCAGCGTTGCAAGGGGTCGGGCTCAAGCTTTCTTT.

The rearrangement links TRBV6-1 to TRBJ2-6; no clear D. The CDR3 loop spans 16 amino acids. Germline values: CDR1 MNHNS, CDR2 SASEGT. Trimming stripped 0 bases from V and 7 bases from J, with 13 bases between. The CDR3 coding sequence is TGTGCCAGCAGTGAAGCGATCACTCACCGAGCCAACGTCCTGACTTTC. This translates into CASSEAITHRANVLTF.

The chain uses TRBV7-2 and TRBJ2-7; 7 nucleotides align to TRBD1. With V trimmed by 2 bases and J by 4 bases, 8 bases remained unmatched. The CDR3 length is 15 residues. Per germline, CDR1 SGHTA and CDR2 FQGNSA. The CDR3, as DNA: TGTGCCAGCAGCTTAAAGCCGGGACAGACTTACGAGCAGTACTTC. Encoded protein: CASSLKPGQTYEQYF.

The J gene is TRBJ1-2, the V gene TRBV18; D possibly corresponds to TRBD1 (6 bases). The ends were cut back, 3 bases at V and 3 bases at J, with 8 bases in the middle. The CDR3 length is 13 residues. Germline CDR1 and CDR2: KGHSH and LQKENI. The CDR3 loop is CASSPQGYYGYTF. Written as DNA, the CDR3 is TGTGCCAGCTCACCGCAGGGGTACTATGGCTACACCTTC. Full variable domain (rest looked up from reference TRBV18 and TRBJ1-2): NAGVMQNPRHLVRRRGQEARLRCSPMKGHSHVYWYRQLPEEGLKFMVYLQKENIIDESGMPKERFSAEFPKEGPSILRIQQVVRGDSAAYFCASSPQGYYGYTFGSGTRLTVV.

This clone was recorded a few times. The chain links TRBV28 to TRBJ1-5, with 7 bases aligning to TRBD1. The CDR3 spans 15 residues. J was trimmed by 0 bases and V by 3 bases; bases with no gene match: 2. Germline-derived CDR1 and CDR2 are MDHEN and SYDVKM. The CDR3: CASSFSGGSNQPQHF. The DNA of the CDR3 is TGTGCCAGCAGTTTCTCAGGGGGTAGCAATCAGCCCCAGCATTTT. The full variable domain, completed using reference TRBV28 and TRBJ1-5, is DVKVTQSSRYLVKRTGEKVFLECVQDMDHENMFWYRQDPGLGLRLIYFSYDVKMKEKGDIPEGYSVSREKKERFSLILESASTNQTSMYLCASSFSGGSNQPQHFGDGTRLSIL.

The chain is built from TRBV13 and TRBJ1-6; no definite D call. V lost 0 bases and J lost 10, with 13 bases in between. The CDR3 length is 15 residues. The germline CDR1 and CDR2 sequences are PRHDT and FYEKMQ (reference sequence). The CDR3 loop reads CASSLGATSGSPLHF. The CDR3 nucleotides read TGTGCCAGCAGCTTAGGGGCGACATCGGGGTCACCCCTCCACTTT.

The chain couples TRBV18 to TRBJ2-7, with TRBD2 as a possible D gene (6 bases). Germline-derived CDR1 and CDR2 are KGHSH and LQKENI. The CDR3 spans 12 residues. The ends were cut back, 4 bases at V and 6 bases at J, with 10 bases in the middle. CDR3 coding DNA: TGTGCCAGCTCACAGGAGCGGGCCGAGCAGTACTTC. Protein product: CASSQERAEQYF.

The V and J genes are TRBV7-8 and TRBJ1-6; the D gene is possibly TRBD1 (5 bases). The V gene lost 0 bases and the J gene lost 13 bases, with 13 bases spanning the gap. The CDR3 runs 14 residues. Germline V gene lookup returns CDR1 SGHVS and CDR2 FQNEAQ. The CDR3 protein is CASSLAPGRQPLHF. In nucleotides, the CDR3 is TGTGCCAGCAGCTTAGCGCCAGGGCGTCAGCCCCTCCACTTT. Combining the CDR3 with reference TRBV7-8 and TRBJ1-6 gives the whole variable domain GAGVSQSPRYKVAKRGQDVALRCDPISGHVSLFWYQQALGQGPEFLTYFQNEAQLDKSGLPSDRFFAERPEGSVSTLKIQRTQQEDSAVYLCASSLAPGRQPLHFGNGTRLTVT.

In its sample, this clone was seen a few times. The V gene is TRBV27, the J gene TRBJ2-7, with 9 nucleotides matching TRBD1. The trim removed 6 bases at V and 5 bases at J, leaving 8 bases unmatched. Germline assignment: CDR1 MNHEY and CDR2 SMNVEV (reference sequence). This CDR3 has 14 amino acids. Here the CDR3 reads CASSTGTGHDEQYF. DNA of the CDR3: TGTGCCAGCAGCACCGGGACAGGGCACGACGAGCAGTACTTC.

The J gene is TRBJ1-5, the V gene TRBV2; D is possibly TRBD1 (5 bases). CDR3 length: 15 residues. Trimming pared 5 bases from V and 0 bases from J, leaving 11 bases between. Germline CDR1 and CDR2: SNHLY and FYNNEI. The CDR3 here is CASSNRGYSNQPQHF. The CDR3 DNA reads as TGTGCCAGCAGTAATAGGGGTTATAGCAATCAGCCCCAGCATTTT.

V and J are TRBV7-2 and TRBJ2-5; 12 bases are a match to TRBD2. V lost 3 bases to trimming and J lost 11 bases; unmatched junction nucleotides: 13. CDR1 SGHTA and CDR2 FQGNSA come from the germline V gene. This CDR3 comprises 16 residues. The CDR3, as DNA: TGTGCCAGCAGCTTTCCCCTCGGACTAGCGGGGAACAATCAGTACTTC. It translates to CASSFPLGLAGNNQYF.

This rearrangement joins TRBV5-6 to TRBJ1-2; 9 nucleotides line up with TRBD1. The CDR3 is 16 amino acids. Germline CDR1 SGHDT, CDR2 YYEEEE. The junction had 8 bases not matched to a gene; V was cut back by 4 bases and J by 1 base. Written as DNA, the CDR3 is TGTGCCAGCAGCCGGGACAGGGCAGTCTTTAACTATGGCTACACCTTC. It specifies CASSRDRAVFNYGYTF.

This clone was picked up one time. The genes are TRBV6-6 and TRBJ2-7; TRBD1 agrees at 8 bases. The CDR3 runs 15 residues. The ends lost 7 bases at V and 5 bases at J; junction bases unmatched: 13. Per the germline V gene, CDR1 is MNHNY and CDR2 is SVGAGI (reference sequence). CDR3 sequence (DNA): TGTGCCAGCACCGCCCAAGCAGGGGGCTCAAACGAGCAGTACTTC. Amino acids: CASTAQAGGSNEQYF.

In DNA, the CDR3 is TGTGCCAGCAGTCCACCGGACGGGATATCTGGAAACACCATATATTTT. It specifies CASSPPDGISGNTIYF. The chain recombines TRBV28 with TRBJ1-3; D not certain. The CDR3 consists of 16 residues. V lost 5 bases, J lost 1 base, and 15 bases lay in between. Germline values: CDR1 MDHEN, CDR2 SYDVKM.

This clone has only one observation. The chain couples TRBV7-3 to TRBJ2-5; 8 bases line up with TRBD2. Germline CDR1 and CDR2: SGHTA and FQGTGA. The CDR3 extends over 19 amino acids. With 2 bases clipped from V and 4 bases from J, the junction kept 18 bases outside the gene matches. DNA for the CDR3: TGTGCCAGCAGCTTACGGGCGGGTGGGATAGCGGGATCAGGAGAGACCCAGTACTTC. Translation: CASSLRAGGIAGSGETQYF.

V is TRBV5-5 and J is TRBJ1-6; possible D gene TRBD1, 6 bases. V was shortened by 0 bases and J by 6 bases, with 13 bases between the two germline ends. The germline gives CDR1 SGHKS, CDR2 YYEKEE (reference sequence). The CDR3 covers 16 residues. CDR3 protein: CASSLEGGPFNSPLHF. The DNA for the CDR3 is TGTGCCAGCAGCTTGGAGGGGGGGCCCTTTAATTCACCCCTCCACTTT.

The gene calls are TRBV2 and TRBJ2-1, with 10 bases identical to TRBD1. V shed 5 bases, J shed 0 bases, and the junction held 1 base outside the gene matches. The CDR3 loop spans 15 amino acids. The germline gives CDR1 SNHLY, CDR2 FYNNEI. The DNA for the CDR3 is TGTGCCAGCAGTAGACAGGGGGCCTCCTACAATGAGCAGTTCTTC. Translating it yields CASSRQGASYNEQFF.

This sequence joins TRBV2 and TRBJ1-5; TRBD1 is a possible D gene (6 bases). V shed 2 bases and J shed 0 bases, with 14 bases lying between them. There are 17 residues in the CDR3. Looked up from germline, CDR1 is SNHLY and CDR2 is FYNNEI. In DNA form, the CDR3 reads TGTGCCAGCAGTGAAAGAGGGACACCCCATAGCAATCAGCCCCAGCATTTT. This translates into CASSERGTPHSNQPQHF.

The V and J genes are TRBV27 and TRBJ1-2; TRBD1 aligns across 9 bases. This CDR3 region has 13 residues. The V gene end was trimmed by 6 bases and the J gene end by 8 bases; junction bases not matched to a gene: 7. The germline V gene has CDR1 MNHEY and CDR2 SMNVEV (reference sequence). The CDR3 coding sequence is TGTGCCAGCAGCCTTAACAGGGGGCTCGGCTACACCTTC. It translates to CASSLNRGLGYTF.

V and J are TRBV5-1 and TRBJ1-5, with 7 bases aligning to TRBD1. The V gene end was trimmed by 2 bases and the J gene end by 7 bases; junction bases not matched to a gene: 6. This CDR3 comprises 14 residues. Germline lookup yields CDR1 SGHRS and CDR2 YFSETQ. The CDR3 DNA is TGCGCCAGCAGCTTTAATACAGGGGAACAGCCCCAGCATTTT. It is translated as CASSFNTGEQPQHF.

The genes are TRBV9 and TRBJ2-3, with TRBD1 matching over 9 bases. This CDR3 is built from 16 residues. V shed 3 bases, J shed 2 bases, and the junction held 7 bases outside the gene matches. Germline CDR1 reads SGDLS; CDR2 reads YYNGEE. CDR3 region: CASSASGTGITDTQYF. In DNA form, the CDR3 reads TGTGCCAGCAGCGCGTCCGGGACAGGGATCACAGATACGCAGTATTTT.

This clone came up once. This rearrangement joins TRBV5-4 to TRBJ2-6; 8 nucleotides align to TRBD1. After removal of 5 bases from V and 0 bases from J, the junction contained 4 bases not matched to a gene. The germline gives CDR1 SGHNT, CDR2 YYREEE (reference sequence). The CDR3 covers 16 residues. DNA for the CDR3: TGTGCCAGCAGTGGACAGGGCGTCTCTGGGGCCAACGTCCTGACTTTC. Its translation is CASSGQGVSGANVLTF.

This clone has just one count. The chain recombines TRBV18 with TRBJ2-7, with D tentatively TRBD1 (6 bases). The CDR3 has 14 residues. Looked up from germline, CDR1 is KGHSH and CDR2 is LQKENI. V dropped 6 bases and J dropped 0 bases, with 12 bases sitting between them. The CDR3, as DNA: TGTGCCAGCTCCATTAGGGACAACTCCTACGAGCAGTACTTC. Translated: CASSIRDNSYEQYF.

The chain recombines TRBV29-1 with TRBJ1-3, with unresolved D. Trimming stripped 8 bases from V and 1 base from J, with 12 bases between. CDR3 length equals 13 residues. CDR1 and CDR2 (germline): SQVTM, ANQGSEA. CDR3 DNA sequence: TGCAGCATCAGAGGAGGATCTGGAAACACCATATATTTT. It encodes CSIRGGSGNTIYF.

This clone was counted a few times. The V call is TRBV7-8, the J call TRBJ1-3, with no clear D. Trimming stripped 3 bases from V and 0 bases from J, with 12 bases between. CDR1 is SGHVS, CDR2 FQNEAQ, per germline. The CDR3 length is 16 residues. CDR3 nucleotides: TGTGCCAGCAGCTTCCGAGGGAGGAGCTCTGGAAACACCATATATTTT. Translating gives CASSFRGRSSGNTIYF. Full variable domain (rest looked up from reference TRBV7-8 and TRBJ1-3): GAGVSQSPRYKVAKRGQDVALRCDPISGHVSLFWYQQALGQGPEFLTYFQNEAQLDKSGLPSDRFFAERPEGSVSTLKIQRTQQEDSAVYLCASSFRGRSSGNTIYFGEGSWLTVV.

The genes are TRBV9 and TRBJ2-3; 10 positions match TRBD2. The length of the CDR3 is 16 residues. J was trimmed by 5 bases and V by 0 bases; bases with no gene match: 6. Germline V CDR1 and CDR2: SGDLS, YYNGEE. As DNA, the CDR3 is TGTGCCAGCAGCGTAGGAGGGGGGACTAGCGTAGATACGCAGTATTTT. Protein sequence: CASSVGGGTSVDTQYF.

CDR3 loop: CASSVGPGLNEKLFF. The CDR3 region has the DNA TGTGCCAGCAGCGTAGGCCCAGGGTTGAATGAAAAACTGTTTTTT. This chain connects TRBV9 to TRBJ1-4; D might be TRBD1 (5 bases). CDR1 and CDR2 from the germline V gene are SGDLS and YYNGEE. Trimming cost V 0 bases and J 5 bases, with 11 bases left between them. The CDR3 loop spans 15 amino acids.